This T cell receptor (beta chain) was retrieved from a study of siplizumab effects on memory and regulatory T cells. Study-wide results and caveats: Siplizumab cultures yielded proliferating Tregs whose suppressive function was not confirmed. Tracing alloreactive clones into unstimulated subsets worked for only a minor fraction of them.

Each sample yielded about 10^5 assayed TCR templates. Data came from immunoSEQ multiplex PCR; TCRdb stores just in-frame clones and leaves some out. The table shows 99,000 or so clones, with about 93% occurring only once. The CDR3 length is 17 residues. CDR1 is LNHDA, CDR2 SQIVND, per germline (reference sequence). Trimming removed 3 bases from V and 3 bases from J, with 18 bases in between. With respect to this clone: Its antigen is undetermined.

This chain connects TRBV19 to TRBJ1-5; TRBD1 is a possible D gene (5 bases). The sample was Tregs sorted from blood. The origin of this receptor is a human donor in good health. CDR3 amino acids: CASSMGPRGIPNQPQHF. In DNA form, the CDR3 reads TGTGCCAGTAGTATGGGCCCCCGGGGGATTCCCAATCAGCCCCAGCATTTT.